Shown below are 30 T cell receptor beta chains from a single sample sequenced in a study of follicular helper T cells after annual influenza vaccination. The sample's time point: 2014-2015 season, 7 days after vaccination. The assay was immunoSEQ multiplex PCR, and TCRdb's table has in-frame clones only and misses some. The sample shows over 7,000 clones, 70% to 90% of them seen only once. Sequenced here: CXCR5+ CD38- circulating T follicular helper cells from blood, sampled 7 days after influenza vaccination. Sample subset: circulating Tfh, non-naive CD4+CXCR5+PD-1+ (ICOS+CD38+ or ICOS-CD38-). These receptors were taken from an adult who received the influenza vaccine.

J is TRBJ2-7 and V is TRBV28; 8 nucleotides match TRBD1. J lost 4 bases, V lost 6 bases, and 8 bases had no gene match. CDR3 length: 14 amino acids. CDR1 and CDR2 (germline): MDHEN, SYDVKM. CDR3 protein: CASRRTGNSYEQYF. CDR3 DNA: TGTGCCAGCAGGAGGACAGGGAATAGTTACGAGCAGTACTTC.

The chain recombines TRBV5-8 with TRBJ1-3; D is unresolved. CDR1 and CDR2 from the germline V gene are SGHTS and YDEGEE. The CDR3 totals 16 residues. V was clipped by 2 bases and J by 0 bases, with 12 bases between them. The chain's CDR3 is CASSFWSPLSGNTIYF. CDR3 sequence (DNA): TGTGCCAGCAGCTTTTGGTCACCTCTCTCTGGAAACACCATATATTTT.

The chain carries TRBV6-1 and TRBJ2-7; D call uncertain. The germline V gene has CDR1 MNHNS and CDR2 SASEGT. The CDR3 has 12 residues. Trimming stripped 6 bases from V and 0 bases from J, with 6 bases between. DNA for the CDR3: TGTGCCAGCAGGGGGATCTCCTACGAGCAGTACTTC. It translates to CASRGISYEQYF.

The chain joins TRBV9 to TRBJ2-1, with 11 bases lining up with TRBD2. Looked up from germline, CDR1 is SGDLS and CDR2 is YYNGEE. Losses at the gene ends were 4 bases for V and 6 bases for J; bases not matched to a gene: 9. This CDR3 spans 16 amino acids. The CDR3 spells CASSPTGTSGPNEQFF. The CDR3 DNA sequence: TGTGCCAGCAGCCCCACCGGGACTAGCGGACCCAATGAGCAGTTCTTC.

This chain links TRBV14 with TRBJ2-5; 11 bases align to TRBD2. Per the germline V gene, CDR1 is SGHDN and CDR2 is FVKESK. V shed 3 bases, J shed 4 bases, and the junction held 10 bases outside the gene matches. The CDR3 spans 17 residues. The CDR3 here is CASSHRRLAGSAETQYF. The CDR3 DNA follows: TGTGCCAGCAGCCATAGGCGACTAGCGGGATCGGCAGAGACCCAGTACTTC.

V is TRBV29-1 and J is TRBJ1-1; D not certain. CDR1 and CDR2 (germline): SQVTM, ANQGSEA. The CDR3 is 12 amino acids. With 4 bases removed from V and 4 bases from J, the gap between germline ends came to 10 bases. Here the CDR3 DNA reads TGCAGCGTTGTGGGGTTTAGCACTGAAGCTTTCTTT. This sequence encodes CSVVGFSTEAFF.

This chain connects TRBV7-2 to TRBJ1-1, with TRBD1 as a possible D gene (6 bases). CDR3 length equals 14 residues. The germline V gene has CDR1 SGHTA and CDR2 FQGNSA. The V and J ends lost 5 bases and 2 bases respectively, with 12 bases between them. As DNA, the CDR3 is TGTGCCAGCAGCCCAGGGGTTTCAAACACTGAAGCTTTCTTT. Its translation is CASSPGVSNTEAFF.

V usage is TRBV19 and J usage is TRBJ1-2; D unresolved. The CDR3 is made up of 13 amino acids. In germline, CDR1 is LNHDA, CDR2 SQIVND (reference sequence). The V end lost 1 base, the J end lost 5 bases, and 8 bases lay between the germline ends. CDR3 region: CASSIASEYGYTF. The CDR3 DNA reads TGTGCCAGTAGTATAGCGTCTGAATATGGCTACACCTTC.

The chain couples TRBV6-1 to TRBJ2-5; 10 nucleotides match TRBD2. CDR3 length equals 17 residues. Germline V gives CDR1 MNHNS, CDR2 SASEGT. Losses at the gene ends were 0 bases for V and 2 bases for J; bases not matched to a gene: 6. The CDR3 DNA reads TGTGCCAGCAGTGAAGCAACTAGCGGGGCAATACAAGAGACCCAGTACTTC. Amino acid sequence: CASSEATSGAIQETQYF.

This chain joins TRBV19 and TRBJ2-2, with D perhaps matching TRBD2 (6 bases). The length of the CDR3 is 15 residues. Germline V lookup: CDR1 LNHDA, CDR2 SQIVND (reference sequence). Trimming removed 4 bases from V and 1 base from J, with 10 bases in between. The CDR3 nucleotides are TGTGCCAGTAGTAAACCGGGAGAGAACACCGGGGAGCTGTTTTTT. Its translation: CASSKPGENTGELFF.

The V gene is TRBV11-2, the J gene TRBJ2-1; the D is unclear. Trimming removed 7 bases from V and 4 bases from J, with 11 bases in between. The germline V gene encodes CDR1 SGHAT and CDR2 FQNNGV. CDR3 size: 13 residues. The CDR3 DNA reads TGTGCCAGCAATAGGGAACTTTACAATGAGCAGTTCTTC. Protein: CASNRELYNEQFF.

CDR3 region: CASSPSRRNTEAFF. As DNA, the CDR3 is TGTGCCAGCAGCCCCTCGAGGAGGAACACTGAAGCTTTCTTT. The genes are TRBV11-2 and TRBJ1-1, with D unresolved. Germline V gives CDR1 SGHAT, CDR2 FQNNGV. V shed 5 bases and J shed 1 base, with 11 bases lying between them. This CDR3 has 14 residues.

The rearrangement uses TRBV4-2 and TRBJ2-1, with D perhaps TRBD2 (6 bases). Germline assignment: CDR1 LGHNA and CDR2 YNFKEQ. Trimming left V 2 bases short and J 5 bases short, with 16 bases between. The CDR3 is 16 amino acids. The CDR3 DNA reads as TGTGCCAGCAGCCAAAAGTGGCCTAGCGTCGACAATGAGCAGTTCTTC. The encoded protein is CASSQKWPSVDNEQFF.

This clone was seen just once. This chain connects TRBV30 to TRBJ1-5; no clear D. The CDR3 sequence is 13 residues long. Germline V lookup: CDR1 GTSNPN, CDR2 SVGIG (reference sequence). The germline V and J ends were trimmed by 2 bases and 5 bases, with 10 bases remaining between them. CDR3 residues: CAWSPGPDQPQHF. Here the CDR3 DNA reads TGTGCCTGGAGTCCAGGACCGGATCAGCCCCAGCATTTT.

This clone occurred once. This chain joins TRBV19 and TRBJ2-5; D possibly corresponds to TRBD2 (5 bases). The ends were cut back, 9 bases at V and 4 bases at J, with 15 bases in the middle. Germline CDR1 reads LNHDA; CDR2 reads SQIVND (reference sequence). This CDR3 spans 13 amino acids. Written as DNA, the CDR3 is TGTGCCAGCACTGGGAGAAACCTAGAGACCCAGTACTTC. It codes for CASTGRNLETQYF. Using reference TRBV19 and TRBJ2-5 for the parts outside the CDR3, the full variable domain is DGGITQSPKYLFRKEGQNVTLSCEQNLNHDAMYWYRQDPGQGLRLIYYSQIVNDFQKGDIAEGYSVSREKKESFPLTVTSAQKNPTAFYLCASTGRNLETQYFGPGTRLLVL.

The chain joins TRBV28 to TRBJ2-7; TRBD2 agrees at 11 bases. In germline, CDR1 is MDHEN, CDR2 SYDVKM. V lost 1 base, J lost 6 bases, and 5 bases stayed unmatched. The CDR3 is 15 residues long. The CDR3 nucleotides read TGTGCCAGCAGTTTATCGGGTAGCGGGAGGGGCGAGCAGTACTTC. Protein product: CASSLSGSGRGEQYF.

The J gene is TRBJ2-7, the V gene TRBV15; a weak D match, TRBD2 (5 bases). This CDR3 spans 16 amino acids. Trimming shortened V by 6 bases and J by 6 bases, and 24 bases separated the two germline ends. Germline CDR1 LNHNV, CDR2 YYDKDF (reference sequence). The CDR3 reads CATSPTLRDSSAEQYF. The CDR3 DNA is TGTGCCACCAGTCCGACCCTCCGGGATTCTTCTGCCGAGCAGTACTTC.

This chain connects TRBV4-3 to TRBJ2-7; 9 nucleotides match TRBD2. The CDR3 loop spans 17 amino acids. Germline trimming cut 3 bases from V and 2 bases from J; bases unmatched to any gene: 11. Germline values: CDR1 LGHNA, CDR2 YSLEER. CDR3 DNA: TGCGCCAGCAGCCACTCCGTCGGGAGCGGGGGGACCTACGAGCAGTACTTC. It is translated as CASSHSVGSGGTYEQYF.

This clone was found once. The rearrangement joins TRBV12-5 to TRBJ2-1; 7 bases line up with TRBD1. Germline trimming cut 1 base from V and 0 bases from J; bases unmatched to any gene: 6. Germline V gene data show CDR1 as LGHNT and CDR2 as FRNRAP. The length of the CDR3 is 17 residues. Here the CDR3 DNA reads TGTGCTAGTGGTTTGGGGATGACAGGGAACTCCTACAATGAGCAGTTCTTC. Translated, it gives CASGLGMTGNSYNEQFF.

Of note for this clone: The same CDR3 is also encoded by other DNA sequences in this sample. The chain couples TRBV5-1 to TRBJ1-5, with 7 bases that match TRBD1. CDR1 is SGHRS and CDR2 is YFSETQ in the germline V gene. V trimming: 0 bases; J trimming: 0 bases; junction bases outside the gene matches: 3. The CDR3 is 16 amino acids. The CDR3 DNA follows: TGCGCCAGCAGCTTGGGGACAGGCGATAGCAATCAGCCCCAGCATTTT. The encoded protein is CASSLGTGDSNQPQHF.

This rearrangement joins TRBV6-6 to TRBJ1-3, with D hard to call. This CDR3 has 14 residues. V shed 2 bases and J shed 4 bases, with 9 bases lying between them. Per the germline V gene, CDR1 is MNHNY and CDR2 is SVGAGI (reference sequence). The CDR3, as DNA: TGTGCCAGCAGTTACCAGGTTCCCGGAAACACCATATATTTT. Amino acid sequence: CASSYQVPGNTIYF.

The chain joins TRBV6-5 to TRBJ1-1, with TRBD1 as a possible D gene (6 bases). V was trimmed by 6 bases and J by 4 bases, leaving 18 bases between them. CDR1 is MNHEY, CDR2 SVGAGI, per germline. The CDR3 sequence is 15 residues long. Here the CDR3 DNA reads TGTGCCAGCAGAGGGGGGAACACGGAGGGCACTGAAGCTTTCTTT. It encodes CASRGGNTEGTEAFF.

V usage is TRBV6-1 and J usage is TRBJ1-1, with TRBD1 matching over 9 bases. Germline V gene lookup returns CDR1 MNHNS and CDR2 SASEGT. The CDR3 contains 13 residues. J gave up 6 bases and V 6 bases, and 5 bases lay outside the gene matches. The CDR3 reads CASRRDRASEAFF. CDR3 nucleotides: TGTGCCAGCAGGAGGGACAGGGCGTCTGAAGCTTTCTTT.

The V call is TRBV7-9, the J call TRBJ2-3; D unresolved. Germline V gene lookup returns CDR1 SEHNR and CDR2 FQNEAQ (reference sequence). The CDR3 sequence is 13 residues long. With 1 base removed from V and 6 bases from J, the gap between germline ends came to 8 bases. The CDR3 DNA is TGTGCCAGCAGCTTAGTGAAGTTGGATACGCAGTATTTT. Protein: CASSLVKLDTQYF.

The chain is built from TRBV2 and TRBJ2-5, with 12 positions matching TRBD2. With 5 bases clipped from V and 1 base from J, the junction kept 2 bases outside the gene matches. CDR3 size: 15 residues. The V gene's germline CDR1 is SNHLY and CDR2 FYNNEI. CDR3 sequence (DNA): TGTGCCAGCAGTCCGGGACTAGCGGGCCAAGAGACCCAGTACTTC. Translated: CASSPGLAGQETQYF.

J is TRBJ1-3 and V is TRBV11-3; D possibly corresponds to TRBD1 (5 bases). With 4 bases removed from V and 0 bases from J, the gap between germline ends came to 13 bases. CDR1 is SGHNT and CDR2 is YENEEA in the germline V gene. The CDR3 totals 16 residues. CDR3 loop: CASSSRVGGSGNTIYF. DNA for the CDR3: TGTGCCAGCAGCTCCAGGGTTGGGGGCTCTGGAAACACCATATATTTT.

V is TRBV6-6 and J is TRBJ2-7; D is ambiguous. Germline V gene data show CDR1 as MNHNY and CDR2 as SVGAGI (reference sequence). Deletions cut 7 bases from V and 3 bases from J, with 13 bases between. This CDR3 has 13 amino acids. CDR3: CASNGGPGYEQYF. The DNA of the CDR3 is TGTGCCAGCAATGGTGGACCGGGCTACGAGCAGTACTTC.

The V call is TRBV5-1, the J call TRBJ2-1; 7 positions agree with TRBD1. The CDR3 sequence is 15 residues long. V was pared by 0 bases and J by 9 bases, with 9 bases of the junction left unmatched. CDR1 and CDR2 from the germline V gene are SGHRS and YFSETQ. CDR3: CASSLESGTVAEQFF. The CDR3 nucleotides read TGCGCCAGCAGCTTGGAATCCGGGACAGTCGCTGAGCAGTTCTTC.

Here the CDR3 reads CASSSGGGFETQYF. Here the CDR3 DNA reads TGCGCCAGCAGCTCCGGTGGGGGATTCGAGACCCAGTACTTC. The chain links TRBV5-1 to TRBJ2-5; tentatively, D is TRBD1 or TRBD2 (5 bases each). V was cut by 3 bases and J by 5 bases, with 14 bases left in between. Germline-derived CDR1 and CDR2 are SGHRS and YFSETQ. The CDR3 spans 14 residues.

This chain links TRBV6-1 with TRBJ2-1; TRBD1 is a possible D gene (5 bases). The CDR3 length is 15 residues. CDR1 and CDR2 from the germline V gene are MNHNS and SASEGT. Trimming cost V 1 base and J 2 bases, with 9 bases left between them. Written as DNA, the CDR3 is TGTGCCAGCAGTGAAGAGGGGATCGCCTACAATGAGCAGTTCTTC. It specifies CASSEEGIAYNEQFF.